The clone carrying this T cell receptor (beta chain) was counted between two and nine times. Its specificity is unknown. The data were taken from a study of post-analysis software for immune sequencing data. General observations from the study: Roughly five TRBV segments were more frequent in patients than controls; TRBV5-6, TRBV5-1 and TRBV20-1 belonged to this group. Patients with multiple sclerosis recorded significantly lower normalized Chao1 diversity than controls, the study found.

Unique molecular identifiers were built into the TCR beta cDNA libraries. About 500,000 cDNA molecules were obtained per 1 to 10 million input T cells. MiXCR, applied by TCRdb to the PCR reads, yields one record per CDR3 protein. The table has 800,000 to 950,000 distinct CDR3 sequences, approximately 57% seen once. Germline CDR1 SGHTA, CDR2 FQGNSA. The germline V and J ends were trimmed by 0 bases and 4 bases, with 13 bases remaining between them. This CDR3 comprises 16 residues. Sequenced input: blood. This chain links TRBV7-2 with TRBJ2-1; the D gene is possibly TRBD1 (5 bases). The source is a girl aged 5-17 years with multiple sclerosis. CDR3 region: CASSLAGSGSYNEQFF. Here the CDR3 DNA reads TGTGCCAGCAGCTTAGCGGGTTCAGGGTCGTACAATGAGCAGTTCTTC.